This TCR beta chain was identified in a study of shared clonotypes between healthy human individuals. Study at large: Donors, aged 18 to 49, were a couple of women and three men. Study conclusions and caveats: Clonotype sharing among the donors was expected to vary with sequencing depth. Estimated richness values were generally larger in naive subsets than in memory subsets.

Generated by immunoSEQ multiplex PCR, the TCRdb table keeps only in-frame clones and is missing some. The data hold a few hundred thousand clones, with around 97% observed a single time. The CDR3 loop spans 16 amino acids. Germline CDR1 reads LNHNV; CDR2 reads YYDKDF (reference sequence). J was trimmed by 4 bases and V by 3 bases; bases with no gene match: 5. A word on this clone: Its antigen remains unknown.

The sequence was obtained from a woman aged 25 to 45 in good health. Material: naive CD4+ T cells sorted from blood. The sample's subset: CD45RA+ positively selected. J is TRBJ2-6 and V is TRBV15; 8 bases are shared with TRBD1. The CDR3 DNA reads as TGTGCCACCAGCAGGCAGGGGGCGCACGGGGCCAACGTCCTGACTTTC. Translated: CATSRQGAHGANVLTF.